The rows below give T cell receptor beta chains drawn from one sample of a study of spatial heterogeneity in lung cancer. In TCRdb, the 5' RACE reads were re-called with MiXCR into one record per CDR3 protein. Found here are 90,000 to 95,000 distinct CDR3 sequences, less than 15% of them singletons; the top ten hold roughly 39%. The material sequenced was PBMCs, taken at surgery. These receptors were obtained from a male donor with early-stage non-small cell lung cancer. Both conserved end residues are part of each CDR3. D genes are given only for firm matches. A row's size may be missing; if present it is once, few, many or a size class.

TRBV7-3	.	.	TRBJ2-1	TGTGCCAGCAGCCGAGGTGCCACTGAGCAGTTCTTC	CASSRGATEQFF
TRBV20-1	.	TRBD1	TRBJ1-1	TGCAGTGCGCTTCCAGGGGGCTGGAACACTGAAGCTTTCTTT	CSALPGGWNTEAFF
TRBV6-1	.	.	TRBJ2-1	TGTGCCAGCGAGAGGGGGGGCAATGAGCAGTTCTTC	CASERGGNEQFF
TRBV11-3	many	.	TRBJ2-1	TGTGCCAGCAGCCCGGATGGGGGGCAGCAGTTCTTC	CASSPDGGQQFF
TRBV6-2/TRBV6-3	.	TRBD1	TRBJ1-5	TGTGCCAGCAGTTACCGGGGGACAGTCAATCAGCCCCAGCATTTT	CASSYRGTVNQPQHF
TRBV10-3	few	.	TRBJ2-7	TGTGCCAACGACTGTTACTCCTACGAGCAGTACTTC	CANDCYSYEQYF
TRBV7-2	few	.	TRBJ2-7	TGTGCCAGCAGCTTAACCAGCTCCTACGAGCAGTACTTC	CASSLTSSYEQYF
TRBV3-1	.	.	TRBJ2-3	TGTGCCAGCAGCCAAGCGTCTTTTACAGATACGCAGTATTTT	CASSQASFTDTQYF
TRBV10-2	.	.	TRBJ1-3	TGCGCCAGCAGTGGGACACCTAACTCTGGAAACACCATATATTTT	CASSGTPNSGNTIYF
TRBV29-1	many	.	TRBJ2-2	TGCAGCGCCCCCGGCAGTGCGAACACCGGGGAGCTGTTTTTT	CSAPGSANTGELFF
TRBV24-1	many	TRBD1	TRBJ1-2	TGTGCCACGGAGGGGACAGGGGGCGATCGACACTATGGCTACACCTTC	CATEGTGGDRHYGYTF
TRBV20-1	.	TRBD1	TRBJ1-4	TGCAGTGCTCCACCCGGGACAGGGGCTAATGAAAAACTGTTTTTT	CSAPPGTGANEKLFF
TRBV9	.	TRBD1	TRBJ2-7	TGTGCCAGCAGCGCGGGACAGGGAATCCACGAGCAGTACTTC	CASSAGQGIHEQYF
TRBV11-2	.	.	TRBJ2-7	TGTGCCAGCAGCTTAGAGAGGGGCGAGTCCTACGAGCAGTACTTC	CASSLERGESYEQYF
TRBV20-1	.	TRBD1	TRBJ2-7	TGCAGTGCTACCAGGACAGGGTTGAACGAGCAGTACTTC	CSATRTGLNEQYF
TRBV7-9	.	.	TRBJ1-2	TGTGCCAGCAGCTTAGATGCAGGGATAGGCTATGGCTACACCTTC	CASSLDAGIGYGYTF
TRBV6-4	many	.	TRBJ2-3	TGTGCCAGCAGGGCCACCCCGGGTGGGGCAGATACGCAGTATTTT	CASRATPGGADTQYF
TRBV25-1	.	.	TRBJ2-7	TGTGCCAGCAGTGAGACGGGAGCTGGGCGCGAGCAGTACTTC	CASSETGAGREQYF
TRBV7-2	.	TRBD2	TRBJ2-5	TGTGCCAGCAGTAAGGGACTAGCGGGAGCGGAGACCCAGTACTTC	CASSKGLAGAETQYF
TRBV6-5	.	TRBD1	TRBJ2-7	TGTGCCAGCAGTACCGACAGGGGAGTTTACGAGCAGTACTTC	CASSTDRGVYEQYF